The following is a T cell receptor (beta chain) sequence with its context. Germline values: CDR1 SGHNT, CDR2 YENEEA. The CDR3 covers 13 residues. V gave up 5 bases and J gave up 1 base, with 8 bases separating them. In the PCR, 60 Vbeta and 13 Jbeta primers were used. Libraries were prepared by immunoSEQ multiplex PCR; TCRdb keeps only in-frame clonotypes and omits some of them. This sample has about 160,000 clones, with approximately 75% found just once. This specimen belongs to a study of cytomegalovirus exposure and HLA in healthy donors. The wider study: An early release of data contained around 80 million unique TCRs, which came from HLA-typed donors.

The sequence came from a woman aged 18-30 years in good health and CMV-seronegative. Material for sequencing was PBMCs. The V gene is TRBV11-3, the J gene TRBJ1-1, with D maybe TRBD1 (6 bases). This chain's CDR3 is CASSQGRNTEAFF. In DNA, the CDR3 is TGTGCCAGCAGCCAGGGGCGGAACACTGAAGCTTTCTTT.